Below are 19 T cell receptor beta chains sequenced from a single sample in a study of blood T cell repertoires in COVID-19. Measured with immunoSEQ multiplex PCR; TCRdb has only the in-frame clones, and not every one. The sample consists of approximately 82,000 clones, roughly 78% of them appearing once. The sequencing sample was made of peripheral blood. Receptors were obtained from a man aged 50-59 years with active or convalescent COVID-19.

The chain is built from TRBV18 and TRBJ2-3; 10 bases line up with TRBD2. Germline trimming cut 3 bases from V and 6 bases from J; bases unmatched to any gene: 3. Germline CDR1 is KGHSH and CDR2 is LQKENI. The CDR3 has 14 residues. CDR3: CASSPTTSGDTQYF. CDR3 nucleotide sequence: TGTGCCAGCTCACCGACGACTAGCGGGGATACGCAGTATTTT. Filled out from reference TRBV18 and TRBJ2-3, the complete variable domain reads NAGVMQNPRHLVRRRGQEARLRCSPMKGHSHVYWYRQLPEEGLKFMVYLQKENIIDESGMPKERFSAEFPKEGPSILRIQQVVRGDSAAYFCASSPTTSGDTQYFGPGTRLTVL.

The table lists this clone with a few counts. This chain uses TRBV5-4 with TRBJ2-2; no clear D gene. This CDR3 is 17 amino acids long. V lost 4 bases and J lost 5, with 21 bases in between. Germline lookup yields CDR1 SGHNT and CDR2 YYREEE (reference sequence). This CDR3 reads CASSLDTPILRTGELFF. For the CDR3, the DNA is TGTGCCAGCAGCCTTGATACTCCCATATTGAGAACCGGGGAGCTGTTTTTT.

The chain carries TRBV9 and TRBJ2-1, with TRBD2 matching 12 bases. V lost 0 bases and J lost 7; bases outside the gene matches: 2. Germline CDR1 SGDLS, CDR2 YYNGEE. This CDR3 has 15 amino acids. The CDR3 reads CASSVGLAGENEQFF. Written as DNA, the CDR3 is TGTGCCAGCAGCGTAGGACTAGCGGGGGAAAATGAGCAGTTCTTC.

This clone came up a few times. The V call is TRBV3-1 (or the pseudogene TRBV3-2), the J call TRBJ2-2; no definite D call. CDR1 is LGHDT and CDR2 is YNNKEL in the germline V gene (reference sequence). Deletions cut 1 base from V and 5 bases from J, with 11 bases between. This CDR3 comprises 15 residues. The DNA for the CDR3 is TGTGCCAGCAGCCAAGGAGAAATCCTAACCGGGGAGCTGTTTTTT. Its translation is CASSQGEILTGELFF.

The chain is built from TRBV7-2 and TRBJ2-4; 9 bases are shared with TRBD1. The CDR3 extends over 16 amino acids. Germline V gene sequence: CDR1 SGHTA, CDR2 FQGNSA. The ends lost 1 base at V and 7 bases at J; junction bases unmatched: 8. For the CDR3, the DNA is TGTGCCAGCAGCTTAGGGGAGGGACAGGGATTGAACATTCAGTACTTC. This translates into CASSLGEGQGLNIQYF.

The CDR3 reads CASSIQGDIQYF. The CDR3 nucleotides read TGTGCCAGCAGCATACAGGGAGACATTCAGTACTTC. The chain combines TRBV3-1 (or the pseudogene TRBV3-2) with TRBJ2-4; weak D call: TRBD1 (6 bases). The CDR3 is 12 residues long. Per the germline V gene, CDR1 is LGHDT and CDR2 is YNNKEL (reference sequence). V lost 5 bases to trimming and J lost 8 bases, with 10 bases between them.

This chain joins TRBV3-1 (or the pseudogene TRBV3-2) and TRBJ1-1; 8 bases agree with TRBD1. The V gene's germline CDR1 is LGHDT and CDR2 YNNKEL (reference sequence). Losses at the gene ends were 4 bases for V and 3 bases for J; bases not matched to a gene: 4. The CDR3 runs 14 residues. In nucleotides, the CDR3 is TGTGCCAGCAGCCCGGGACAGGCGTACACTGAAGCTTTCTTT. Amino acids: CASSPGQAYTEAFF.

The chain has TRBV18 and TRBJ2-5; a possible D gene is TRBD1 (5 bases). Trimming removed 4 bases from V and 5 bases from J, with 11 bases in between. The CDR3 runs to 13 residues. CDR1 and CDR2 from the germline V gene are KGHSH and LQKENI. CDR3 residues: CASSLAGRETQYF. The CDR3 nucleotides read TGTGCCAGCTCACTCGCAGGGCGGGAGACCCAGTACTTC. Looking up the rest from reference TRBV18 and TRBJ2-5 gives the full variable domain: NAGVMQNPRHLVRRRGQEARLRCSPMKGHSHVYWYRQLPEEGLKFMVYLQKENIIDESGMPKERFSAEFPKEGPSILRIQQVVRGDSAAYFCASSLAGRETQYFGPGTRLLVL.

The V and J genes are TRBV6-2 or TRBV6-3 and TRBJ1-2, with 10 bases lining up with TRBD1. The CDR3 spans 15 residues. Germline V gene sequence: CDR1 MNHEY, CDR2 SVGEGT. Germline trimming cut 2 bases from V and 5 bases from J; bases unmatched to any gene: 5. CDR3 sequence: CASSYGTGDPYGYTF. CDR3 in DNA: TGTGCCAGCAGTTACGGGACAGGGGACCCGTATGGCTACACCTTC.

The chain recombines TRBV6-4 with TRBJ2-7; 9 bases match TRBD1. The germline V gene has CDR1 MRHNA and CDR2 SNTAGT. CDR3 length: 15 amino acids. V shed 8 bases, J shed 5 bases, and the junction held 13 bases outside the gene matches. The CDR3 is CASRTGTGFIDEQYF. CDR3 nucleotide sequence: TGTGCCAGCCGAACCGGGACAGGGTTTATCGACGAGCAGTACTTC.

The V gene is TRBV11-2, the J gene TRBJ2-3, with TRBD2 identical over 11 bases. Trimming removed 5 bases from V and 2 bases from J; junction bases left unmatched: 3. Germline CDR1 and CDR2: SGHAT and FQNNGV. The CDR3 is 15 residues long. The CDR3: CASSAGLADTDTQYF. As DNA, the CDR3 is TGTGCCAGCAGCGCGGGACTAGCGGACACAGATACGCAGTATTTT. The full variable domain, completed using reference TRBV11-2 and TRBJ2-3, is EAGVAQSPRYKIIEKRQSVAFWCNPISGHATLYWYQQILGQGPKLLIQFQNNGVVDDSQLPKDRFSAERLKGVDSTLKIQPAKLEDSAVYLCASSAGLADTDTQYFGPGTRLTVL.

CDR3 sequence (DNA): TGTGCCAGCAGTTTGGGGGACAGGGTTCGCCAGCCCCAGCATTTT. Protein product: CASSLGDRVRQPQHF. The J gene is TRBJ1-5, the V gene TRBV28; 9 nucleotides match TRBD1. In germline, CDR1 is MDHEN, CDR2 SYDVKM. The CDR3 extends over 15 amino acids. Trimming cost V 3 bases and J 7 bases; bases outside gene matches: 7.

The chain employs TRBV5-1 and TRBJ2-5; D perhaps matches TRBD1 (5 bases). V was trimmed by 5 bases and J by 2 bases, leaving 16 bases between them. The length of the CDR3 is 15 residues. Germline V CDR1 and CDR2: SGHRS, YFSETQ. The CDR3 bases are TGCGCCAGCAGTTTAGGGGCGAATTGGCAAGAGACCCAGTACTTC. This encodes CASSLGANWQETQYF.

This chain connects TRBV12-1 to TRBJ1-1; TRBD1, the D gene given by the table, was not confirmed from the DNA. TRBV12-1 is designated a pseudogene. This CDR3 is 13 amino acids long. Here the CDR3 reads CASSLQTNTEAFF. The CDR3 coding sequence is TGTGCCAGCAGCTTACAAACGAACACTGAAGCTTTCTTT.

The genes are TRBV4-3 and TRBJ2-3, with TRBD1 matching 12 bases. J gave up 6 bases and V 0 bases, and 10 bases lay outside the gene matches. There are 18 residues in the CDR3. CDR1 is LGHNA and CDR2 is YSLEER in the germline V gene. The CDR3 loop reads CASSQDPGTGGAFDTQYF. For the CDR3, the DNA is TGCGCCAGCAGCCAAGATCCCGGGACAGGGGGCGCATTTGATACGCAGTATTTT.

The genes are TRBV3-1 (or the pseudogene TRBV3-2) and TRBJ2-5; TRBD2 matches at 12 bases. J was trimmed by 4 bases and V by 0 bases; bases with no gene match: 3. Germline V CDR1 and CDR2: LGHDT, YNNKEL (reference sequence). The CDR3 consists of 16 residues. For the CDR3, the DNA is TGTGCCAGCAGCCAAGACCCGGGACTAGCGGGAGAGACCCAGTACTTC. Its translation is CASSQDPGLAGETQYF.

J is TRBJ1-1 and V is TRBV18, with TRBD1 as a possible D gene (6 bases). Per the germline V gene, CDR1 is KGHSH and CDR2 is LQKENI. The V end lost 4 bases, the J end lost 3 bases, and 12 bases lay between the germline ends. This CDR3 spans 14 amino acids. The CDR3 spells CASSLRQEDTEAFF. The CDR3 DNA reads TGTGCCAGCTCACTTAGACAGGAAGACACTGAAGCTTTCTTT.

This chain uses TRBV24-1 with TRBJ2-5; no clear D gene. This CDR3 spans 14 amino acids. Deletions cut 4 bases from V and 4 bases from J, with 12 bases between. From germline, CDR1 is KGHDR and CDR2 SFDVKD. The CDR3 loop is CATSEGTLRETQYF. The CDR3 DNA is TGTGCCACCAGTGAGGGCACCCTCCGAGAGACCCAGTACTTC.

This clone was counted a few times. This sequence joins TRBV5-1 and TRBJ1-2; possible D gene TRBD1, 5 bases. V was cut by 3 bases and J by 4 bases, with 13 bases left in between. CDR3 length equals 14 residues. In germline, CDR1 is SGHRS, CDR2 YFSETQ. The CDR3 protein is CASSYSQGTYGYTF. The CDR3 region has the DNA TGCGCCAGCAGCTACTCCCAGGGTACCTATGGCTACACCTTC.